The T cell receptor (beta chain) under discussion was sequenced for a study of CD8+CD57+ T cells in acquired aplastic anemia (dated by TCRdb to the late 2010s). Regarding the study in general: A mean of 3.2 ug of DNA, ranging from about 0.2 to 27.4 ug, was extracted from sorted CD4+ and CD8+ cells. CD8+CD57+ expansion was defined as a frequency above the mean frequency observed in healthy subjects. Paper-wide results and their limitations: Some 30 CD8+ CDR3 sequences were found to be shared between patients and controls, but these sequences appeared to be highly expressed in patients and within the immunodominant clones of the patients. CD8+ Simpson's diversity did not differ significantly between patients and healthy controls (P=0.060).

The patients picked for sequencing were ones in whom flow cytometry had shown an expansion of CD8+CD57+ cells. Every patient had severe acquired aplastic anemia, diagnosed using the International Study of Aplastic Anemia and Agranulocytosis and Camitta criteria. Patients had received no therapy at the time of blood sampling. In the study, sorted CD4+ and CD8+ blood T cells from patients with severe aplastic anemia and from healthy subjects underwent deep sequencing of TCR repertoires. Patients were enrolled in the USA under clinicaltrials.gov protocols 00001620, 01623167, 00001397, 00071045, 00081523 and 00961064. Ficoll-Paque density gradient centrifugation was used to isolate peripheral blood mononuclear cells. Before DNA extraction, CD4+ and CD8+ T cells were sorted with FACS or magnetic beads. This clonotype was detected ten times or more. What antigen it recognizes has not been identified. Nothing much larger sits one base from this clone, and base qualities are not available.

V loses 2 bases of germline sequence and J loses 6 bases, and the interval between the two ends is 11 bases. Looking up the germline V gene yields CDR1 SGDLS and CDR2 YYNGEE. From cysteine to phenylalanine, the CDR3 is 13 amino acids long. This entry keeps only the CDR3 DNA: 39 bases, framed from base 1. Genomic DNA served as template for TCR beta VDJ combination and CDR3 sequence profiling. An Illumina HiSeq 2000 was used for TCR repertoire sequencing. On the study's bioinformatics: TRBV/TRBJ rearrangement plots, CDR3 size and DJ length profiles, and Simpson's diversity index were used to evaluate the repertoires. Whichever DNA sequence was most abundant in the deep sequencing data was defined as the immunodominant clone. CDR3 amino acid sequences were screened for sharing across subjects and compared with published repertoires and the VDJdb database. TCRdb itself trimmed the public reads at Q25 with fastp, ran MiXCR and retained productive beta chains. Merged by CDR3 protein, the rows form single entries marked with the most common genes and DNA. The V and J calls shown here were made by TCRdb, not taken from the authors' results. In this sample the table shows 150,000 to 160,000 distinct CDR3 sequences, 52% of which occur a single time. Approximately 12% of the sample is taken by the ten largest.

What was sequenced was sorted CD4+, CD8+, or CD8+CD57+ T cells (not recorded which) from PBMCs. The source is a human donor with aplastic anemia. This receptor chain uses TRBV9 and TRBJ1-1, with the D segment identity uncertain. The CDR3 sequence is CASSVEVFSEAFF. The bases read TGTGCCAGCAGCGTCGAAGTTTTCTCTGAAGCTTTCTTT.